The following is a T cell receptor beta chain sequence with its context. At the DNA level, this CDR3 is encoded by other sequences in the same sample as well. The data are from a study of blood T cell repertoires in COVID-19. Turning to the study itself: Donors in the United States, Italy and Spain gave samples during acute or convalescent COVID-19.

Clones were read by immunoSEQ multiplex PCR, and TCRdb kept only the in-frame ones, dropping some. The data hold around 100,000 clones, with roughly four fifths observed a single time. Source material: peripheral blood. The source is a man in his 60s with acute or convalescent COVID-19.

CDR3: CASSPGTGNSPLHF. For the CDR3, the DNA is TGTGCCAGCTCACCCGGGACTGGAAATTCACCCCTCCACTTT. The genes are TRBV18 and TRBJ1-6; D is perhaps TRBD1 (5 bases). The V end lost 3 bases, the J end lost 7 bases, and 10 bases lay between the germline ends. Looked up from germline, CDR1 is KGHSH and CDR2 is LQKENI. The length of the CDR3 is 14 residues. Based on the CDR3 plus reference TRBV18 and TRBJ1-6, the full variable domain is NAGVMQNPRHLVRRRGQEARLRCSPMKGHSHVYWYRQLPEEGLKFMVYLQKENIIDESGMPKERFSAEFPKEGPSILRIQQVVRGDSAAYFCASSPGTGNSPLHFGNGTRLTVT.